This T cell receptor (beta chain) was recovered during a study of graft-versus-host responses after intestinal transplantation. Overall study: Grafts were multivisceral, liver-intestinal, or isolated intestinal. Among the recipients, all got anti-thymocyte globulin induction and then tacrolimus and steroids for around 3 years.

This clone was recorded only once. Its specificity is unknown. Clones were sequenced by immunoSEQ multiplex PCR, and TCRdb holds only the in-frame ones, with some missing. The sample has about 82,000 clones, 91% seen once. The TCR comes from a human donor who received an intestinal transplant. The material sequenced was unstimulated CD4+ T cells sorted from spleen or lymph node cells, taken before intestinal transplant.

The CDR3 DNA reads as TGTGCCAGCAGCCCACTCGACAGCCAAGAGACCCAGTACTTC. As protein: CASSPLDSQETQYF. The chain employs TRBV7-8 and TRBJ2-5, with D possibly being TRBD1 (5 bases). Trimming pared 5 bases from V and 1 base from J, leaving 11 bases between. There are 14 residues in the CDR3. Germline CDR1 SGHVS, CDR2 FQNEAQ.